A single sample is the source of the 26 T cell receptor beta chains below, sequenced in a study of cytomegalovirus exposure and HLA in healthy donors. The PCR employed 60 Vbeta primers together with 13 Jbeta primers. Assay used: immunoSEQ multiplex PCR; TCRdb lists only in-frame clones, some missing. The sample has about 120,000 clones, roughly 78% seen once. Source material: PBMCs. The receptor source for this set is a young man in good health and CMV-seropositive.

The V and J genes are TRBV7-8 and TRBJ2-7, with D unclear. Germline V gene data show CDR1 as SGHVS and CDR2 as FQNEAQ. The CDR3 consists of 14 residues. Trimming took off 0 bases at V and 8 bases at J, with 14 bases between the two ends. CDR3 bases: TGTGCCAGCAGCTTAGCGCATTCGGTTAGCCAGCAGTACTTC. Its translation is CASSLAHSVSQQYF. Variable domain in full (rest from reference TRBV7-8 and TRBJ2-7): GAGVSQSPRYKVAKRGQDVALRCDPISGHVSLFWYQQALGQGPEFLTYFQNEAQLDKSGLPSDRFFAERPEGSVSTLKIQRTQQEDSAVYLCASSLAHSVSQQYFGPGTRLTVT.

The V call is TRBV29-1, the J call TRBJ1-1; D gene unclear. V lost 7 bases to trimming and J lost 0 bases, with 9 bases between them. CDR3 length equals 12 residues. From germline, CDR1 is SQVTM and CDR2 ANQGSEA. The DNA for the CDR3 is TGCAGCGACGACAAGTTGAACACTGAAGCTTTCTTT. Its protein is CSDDKLNTEAFF.

The rearrangement uses TRBV10-3 and TRBJ2-1; TRBD1 matches 9 bases. CDR1 ENHRY and CDR2 SYGVKD come from the germline V gene. The length of the CDR3 is 15 residues. V dropped 4 bases and J dropped 1; count of bases not matched to a gene: 2. As DNA, the CDR3 is TGTGCCATCAGTGCCGGGACAGGGTCCTACAATGAGCAGTTCTTC. Protein: CAISAGTGSYNEQFF.

The chain links TRBV7-2 to TRBJ1-5; possible D gene TRBD1, 6 bases. CDR1 is SGHTA, CDR2 FQGNSA, per germline. The CDR3 spans 14 residues. V gave up 3 bases and J gave up 3 bases, with 9 bases separating them. This chain's CDR3 is CASSFPGANQPQHF. The CDR3 DNA reads TGTGCCAGCAGCTTCCCAGGGGCCAATCAGCCCCAGCATTTT.

This clone was seen a single time. The chain joins TRBV9 to TRBJ2-1; the D gene is possibly TRBD2 (6 bases). This CDR3 has 14 residues. V was trimmed by 0 bases and J by 7 bases, leaving 11 bases between them. Germline loops: CDR1 SGDLS, CDR2 YYNGEE. The CDR3 region has the DNA TGTGCCAGCAGCGTAGGAGGCCGGGAGAATGAGCAGTTCTTC. Encoded protein: CASSVGGRENEQFF.

The chain uses TRBV12-5 and TRBJ1-4, with 10 bases fitting TRBD1. CDR1 LGHNT and CDR2 FRNRAP come from the germline V gene. J lost 11 bases, V lost 6 bases, and 6 bases had no gene match. The CDR3 is 13 residues long. The CDR3 DNA follows: TGTGCTAGTGGAACTCCGGGACAGGGGAAACTGTTTTTT. It yields the protein CASGTPGQGKLFF.

This chain links TRBV25-1 with TRBJ1-4; D possibly corresponds to TRBD1 (6 bases). This CDR3 has 16 amino acids. Trimming took 3 bases from V and 2 from J, leaving 13 bases between them. Germline CDR1 is MGHDK and CDR2 is SYGVNS. The CDR3 is CASSDRGGPTNEKLFF. The CDR3 DNA follows: TGTGCCAGCAGTGATAGGGGGGGCCCGACTAATGAAAAACTGTTTTTT.

V and J are TRBV19 and TRBJ2-3; 9 positions match TRBD1. The ends lost 10 bases at V and 4 bases at J; junction bases unmatched: 12. CDR1 and CDR2 (germline): LNHDA, SQIVND (reference sequence). CDR3 length equals 15 residues. The CDR3 region has the DNA TGTGCCACCGAACCGGGGGACAGGGATGCAGATACGCAGTATTTT. This codes for CATEPGDRDADTQYF.

This clone was detected only once. The rearrangement uses TRBV27 and TRBJ1-2; no clear D. The V gene lost 2 bases and the J gene lost 4 bases, with 8 bases spanning the gap. Germline CDR1 reads MNHEY; CDR2 reads SMNVEV (reference sequence). The CDR3 is 13 residues long. The CDR3 DNA reads TGTGCCAGCAGTTTAAGTCAGTTCTATGGCTACACCTTC. The encoded protein is CASSLSQFYGYTF.

V usage is TRBV5-1 and J usage is TRBJ2-5, with unresolved D. The CDR3 is made up of 14 amino acids. CDR1 is SGHRS, CDR2 YFSETQ, per germline. V lost 2 bases and J 3 bases, leaving 11 bases between the germline ends. The DNA for the CDR3 is TGCGCCAGCAGCTTTTGGCAGAATGAAGAGACCCAGTACTTC. It yields the protein CASSFWQNEETQYF. The full variable domain, its missing parts supplied by reference TRBV5-1 and TRBJ2-5, is KAGVTQTPRYLIKTRGQQVTLSCSPISGHRSVSWYQQTPGQGLQFLFEYFSETQRNKGNFPGRFSGRQFSNSRSEMNVSTLELGDSALYLCASSFWQNEETQYFGPGTRLLVL.

The rearrangement links TRBV9 to TRBJ2-6; 7 positions agree with TRBD1. V trimming: 1 base; J trimming: 0 bases; junction bases outside the gene matches: 13. The V gene's germline CDR1 is SGDLS and CDR2 YYNGEE. The CDR3 runs to 20 residues. DNA for the CDR3: TGTGCCAGCAGCGTAAAGAGATACGGGACAGCCTTCTCTGGGGCCAACGTCCTGACTTTC. This encodes CASSVKRYGTAFSGANVLTF. Full variable domain (outside the CDR3, taken from reference TRBV9 and TRBJ2-6): DSGVTQTPKHLITATGQRVTLRCSPRSGDLSVYWYQQSLDQGLQFLIQYYNGEERAKGNILERFSAQQFPDLHSELNLSSLELGDSALYFCASSVKRYGTAFSGANVLTFGAGSRLTVL.

This sequence joins TRBV6-1 and TRBJ1-1, with D unclear. V was trimmed by 7 bases and J by 1 base, leaving 4 bases between them. Germline CDR1 MNHNS, CDR2 SASEGT. The CDR3 sequence is 11 residues long. The CDR3 sequence is CASNRNTEAFF. The CDR3 nucleotides are TGTGCCAGCAACAGGAACACTGAAGCTTTCTTT.

The J gene is TRBJ1-1, the V gene TRBV11-2; unclear D gene. Per germline, CDR1 SGHAT and CDR2 FQNNGV. Trimming shortened V by 5 bases and J by 2 bases, and 9 bases separated the two germline ends. The CDR3 sequence is 13 residues long. The CDR3 nucleotides read TGTGCCAGCAGCCGTACAAGAAACACTGAAGCTTTCTTT. Its translation is CASSRTRNTEAFF.

The chain uses TRBV4-1 and TRBJ1-1, with TRBD1 matching 8 bases. CDR3 length: 15 residues. V lost 1 base and J lost 5; bases outside the gene matches: 6. Looked up from germline, CDR1 is MGHRA and CDR2 is YSYEKL. CDR3 DNA: TGCGCCAGCAGCCAAGGACAGGGGTATAGGACTGAAGCTTTCTTT. Translated: CASSQGQGYRTEAFF.

The chain links TRBV19 to TRBJ2-2, with D possibly being TRBD1 (5 bases). Germline lookup yields CDR1 LNHDA and CDR2 SQIVND (reference sequence). The CDR3 extends over 18 amino acids. Trimming took off 5 bases at V and 3 bases at J, with 22 bases between the two ends. CDR3 coding DNA: TGTGCCAGTAGTGCTCTAAAGTCATCAGGGCGATACACCGGGGAGCTGTTTTTT. Translated, it gives CASSALKSSGRYTGELFF.

The chain recombines TRBV28 with TRBJ1-4, with a tentative D call TRBD1 (5 bases). Germline CDR1 MDHEN, CDR2 SYDVKM. The CDR3 extends over 14 amino acids. Trimming cost V 1 base and J 5 bases, with 8 bases left between them. The CDR3 DNA reads TGTGCCAGCAGTTTATATAGGACAAATGAAAAACTGTTTTTT. Protein sequence: CASSLYRTNEKLFF. Full variable domain (missing parts from reference TRBV28 and TRBJ1-4): DVKVTQSSRYLVKRTGEKVFLECVQDMDHENMFWYRQDPGLGLRLIYFSYDVKMKEKGDIPEGYSVSREKKERFSLILESASTNQTSMYLCASSLYRTNEKLFFGSGTQLSVL.

V is TRBV2 and J is TRBJ1-5, with 7 bases fitting TRBD1. The V gene end was trimmed by 4 bases and the J gene end by 4 bases; junction bases not matched to a gene: 7. Germline V lookup: CDR1 SNHLY, CDR2 FYNNEI. The CDR3 length is 15 residues. CDR3 sequence (DNA): TGTGCCAGCAGTGGGGCAGGGGGAACGAATCAGCCCCAGCATTTT. Protein product: CASSGAGGTNQPQHF.

The V gene is TRBV28, the J gene TRBJ2-2; maybe TRBD1 (6 bases). Germline loops: CDR1 MDHEN, CDR2 SYDVKM. Trimming removed 6 bases from V and 7 bases from J, with 18 bases in between. CDR3 size: 15 residues. CDR3 bases: TGTGCCAGCAGCCCCCCGCGGGCAGGGGACGGGGAGCTGTTTTTT. It yields the protein CASSPPRAGDGELFF.

The chain recombines TRBV30 with TRBJ1-2, with 7 bases lining up with TRBD1. Germline CDR1 reads GTSNPN; CDR2 reads SVGIG (reference sequence). The V gene end was trimmed by 3 bases and the J gene end by 4 bases; junction bases not matched to a gene: 14. The CDR3 covers 16 residues. CDR3 in amino acids: CAWSAGTVGHFYGYTF. Written as DNA, the CDR3 is TGTGCCTGGAGCGCCGGGACAGTGGGCCATTTCTATGGCTACACCTTC.

The chain is built from TRBV28 and TRBJ2-5; D is unclear. The end of the DNA fits TRBJ2-7 better, so the J call may be wrong. The germline V gene encodes CDR1 MDHEN and CDR2 SYDVKM. The length of the CDR3 is 11 residues. The CDR3: CASSSLHEQYF. Here the CDR3 DNA reads TGTGCCAGCAGTTCACTCCACGAGCAGTACTTC.

This clone was found once. The rearrangement uses TRBV10-2 and TRBJ1-3; no firm D call. Germline assignment: CDR1 WSHSY and CDR2 SAAADI. V lost 3 bases to trimming and J lost 0 bases, with 15 bases between them. This CDR3 region has 17 residues. This CDR3 is CASSEVASLPSGNTIYF. CDR3 nucleotides: TGCGCCAGCAGTGAAGTAGCTAGCCTGCCCTCTGGAAACACCATATATTTT.

In its sample, this clone was seen once. J is TRBJ1-1 and V is TRBV5-1; D gene ambiguous. V lost 0 bases to trimming and J lost 0 bases, with 6 bases between them. In germline, CDR1 is SGHRS, CDR2 YFSETQ. The CDR3 is 14 residues long. The CDR3 protein is CASSLEPMNTEAFF. CDR3 nucleotide sequence: TGCGCCAGCAGCTTGGAGCCCATGAACACTGAAGCTTTCTTT.

This chain links TRBV6-5 with TRBJ2-2; maybe TRBD2 (5 bases). Germline V gene lookup returns CDR1 MNHEY and CDR2 SVGAGI. V was cut by 3 bases and J by 6 bases, with 11 bases left in between. The CDR3 length is 14 residues. In nucleotides, the CDR3 is TGTGCCAGCAGTTATTTTAGCGCGGCCGGGGAGCTGTTTTTT. This gives the protein CASSYFSAAGELFF.

The chain carries TRBV11-2 and TRBJ2-3; tentative D call: TRBD1 (5 bases). Germline loops: CDR1 SGHAT, CDR2 FQNNGV. This CDR3 is built from 16 residues. V lost 0 bases and J 6 bases, leaving 16 bases between the germline ends. The CDR3 loop is CASSLDQGLLTDTQYF. The CDR3 DNA reads TGTGCCAGCAGCTTAGATCAGGGTCTCCTCACGGATACGCAGTATTTT.

The chain couples TRBV4-1 to TRBJ1-5, with D maybe TRBD1 (5 bases). Trimming removed 1 base from V and 4 bases from J, with 14 bases in between. In germline, CDR1 is MGHRA, CDR2 YSYEKL. This CDR3 comprises 16 residues. CDR3 in amino acids: CASSQAGESRNQPQHF. CDR3 bases: TGCGCCAGCAGCCAAGCGGGGGAGAGCCGGAATCAGCCCCAGCATTTT.

This clone has just one count. The chain combines TRBV19 with TRBJ1-2; 8 nucleotides agree with TRBD1. V lost 5 bases, J lost 2 bases, and 4 bases stayed unmatched. In germline, CDR1 is LNHDA, CDR2 SQIVND (reference sequence). The CDR3 has 14 residues. The CDR3 is CASSVQGVNYGYTF. DNA of the CDR3: TGTGCCAGTAGTGTACAGGGGGTGAACTATGGCTACACCTTC.